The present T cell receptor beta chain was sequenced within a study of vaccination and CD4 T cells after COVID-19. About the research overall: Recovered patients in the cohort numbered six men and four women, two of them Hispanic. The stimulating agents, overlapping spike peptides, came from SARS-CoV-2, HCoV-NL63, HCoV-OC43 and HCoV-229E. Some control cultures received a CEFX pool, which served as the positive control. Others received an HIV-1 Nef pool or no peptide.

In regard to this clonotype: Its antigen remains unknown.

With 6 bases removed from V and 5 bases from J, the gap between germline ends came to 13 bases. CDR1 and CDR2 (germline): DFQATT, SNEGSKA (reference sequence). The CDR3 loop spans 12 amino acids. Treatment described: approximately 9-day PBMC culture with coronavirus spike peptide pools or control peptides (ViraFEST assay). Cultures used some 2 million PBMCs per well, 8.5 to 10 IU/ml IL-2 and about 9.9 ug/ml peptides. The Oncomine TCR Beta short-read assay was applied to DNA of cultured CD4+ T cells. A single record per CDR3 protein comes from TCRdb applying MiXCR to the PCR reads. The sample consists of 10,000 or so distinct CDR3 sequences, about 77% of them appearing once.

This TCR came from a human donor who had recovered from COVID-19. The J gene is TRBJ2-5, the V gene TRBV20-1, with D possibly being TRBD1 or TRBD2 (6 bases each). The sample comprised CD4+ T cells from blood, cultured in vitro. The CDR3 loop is CSARRGEETQYF. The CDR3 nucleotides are TGCAGTGCAAGAAGGGGGGAGGAGACCCAGTACTTC.